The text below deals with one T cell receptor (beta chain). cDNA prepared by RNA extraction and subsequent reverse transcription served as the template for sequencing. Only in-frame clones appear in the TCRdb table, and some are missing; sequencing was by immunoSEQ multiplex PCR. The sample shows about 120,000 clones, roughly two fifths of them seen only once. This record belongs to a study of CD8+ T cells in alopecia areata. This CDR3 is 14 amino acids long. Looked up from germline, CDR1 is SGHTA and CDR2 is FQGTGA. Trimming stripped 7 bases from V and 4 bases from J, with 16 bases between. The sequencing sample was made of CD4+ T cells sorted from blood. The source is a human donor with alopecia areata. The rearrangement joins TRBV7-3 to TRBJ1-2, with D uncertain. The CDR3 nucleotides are TGTGCCAGCACCACGGTAGGCAGGACCTATGGCTACACCTTC. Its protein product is CASTTVGRTYGYTF.